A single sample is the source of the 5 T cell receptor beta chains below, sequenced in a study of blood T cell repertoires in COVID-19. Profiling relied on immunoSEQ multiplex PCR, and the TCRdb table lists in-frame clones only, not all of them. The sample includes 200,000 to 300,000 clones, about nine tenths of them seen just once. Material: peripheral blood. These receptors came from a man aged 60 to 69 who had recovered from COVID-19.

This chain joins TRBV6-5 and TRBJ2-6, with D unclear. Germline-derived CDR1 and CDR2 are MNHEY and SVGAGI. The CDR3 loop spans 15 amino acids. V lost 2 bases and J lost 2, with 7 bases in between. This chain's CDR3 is CASSYGSAGANVLTF. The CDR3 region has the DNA TGTGCCAGCAGTTACGGAAGCGCTGGGGCCAACGTCCTGACTTTC.

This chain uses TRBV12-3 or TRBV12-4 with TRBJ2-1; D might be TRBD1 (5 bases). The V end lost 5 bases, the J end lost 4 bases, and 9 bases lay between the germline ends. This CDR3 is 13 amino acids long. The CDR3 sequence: CASSLRQYNEQFF. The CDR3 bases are TGTGCCAGCAGTCTTCGACAGTACAATGAGCAGTTCTTC.

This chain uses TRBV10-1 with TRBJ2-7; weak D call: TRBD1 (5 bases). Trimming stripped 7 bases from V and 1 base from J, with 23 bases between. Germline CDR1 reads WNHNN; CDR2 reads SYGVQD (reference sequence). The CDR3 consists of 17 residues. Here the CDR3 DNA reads TGCGCCAGCAACAAAATATGGGGCAGGACCACTTCCTACGAGCAGTACGTC. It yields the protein CASNKIWGRTTSYEQYV.

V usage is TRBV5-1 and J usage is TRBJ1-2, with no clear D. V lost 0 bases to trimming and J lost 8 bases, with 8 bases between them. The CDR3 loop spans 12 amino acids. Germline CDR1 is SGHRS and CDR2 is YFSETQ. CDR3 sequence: CASSLVGGGYTF. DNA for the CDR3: TGCGCCAGCAGCTTGGTTGGAGGGGGCTACACCTTC.

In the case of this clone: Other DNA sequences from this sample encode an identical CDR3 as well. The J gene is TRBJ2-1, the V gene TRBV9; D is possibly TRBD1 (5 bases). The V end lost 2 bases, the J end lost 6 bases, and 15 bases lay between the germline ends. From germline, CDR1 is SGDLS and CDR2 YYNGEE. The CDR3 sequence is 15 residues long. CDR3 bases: TGTGCCAGCAGCGTCGGACAAGGAGTAGTCAATGAGCAGTTCTTC. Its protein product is CASSVGQGVVNEQFF.